This T cell receptor beta chain is from a study of T cells in Graves' hyperthyroidism and ophthalmopathy. The study, taken as a whole, reports: Ophthalmopathy, as predicted by the model, came a median about six months after the prediction.

RNA transcripts gave rise to amplified TCR beta CDR3 regions. TCR CDR3 regions were first amplified by RT-PCR with HTBI primers. One entry per CDR3 protein results from TCRdb running MiXCR on the multiplex PCR reads. The table lists 450,000 to 650,000 distinct CDR3 sequences, 17% of them singletons. It was uncontrolled infection, other autoimmune disease, pregnancy or lactation that excluded patients. On this clonotype itself: The antigen is undetermined.

V was pared by 8 bases and J by 4 bases, with 14 bases between. The CDR3 totals 13 residues. The source material was blood. The J gene is TRBJ1-2, the V gene TRBV12-3 or TRBV12-4; D call uncertain. The source of this sequence is a woman between 18 and 29 years old with Graves' ophthalmopathy. The CDR3: CASRKSTSYGYTF. DNA for the CDR3: TGTGCCAGCCGAAAAAGTACGAGCTATGGCTACACCTTC.